This entry lists 22 T cell receptor beta chains sequenced from one sample in a study of identical twins. TCRdb ran MiXCR on the 5' RACE reads and lists one entry per CDR3 protein. The sample lists roughly 710,000 distinct CDR3 sequences, around 6% occurring once. Sequenced sample: naive T cells sorted from blood. These receptors came from a man aged 18 to 35 in good health.

This clonotype was observed at least ten times. The chain has TRBV10-3 and TRBJ2-5; 12 nucleotides match TRBD1. The CDR3 runs 16 residues. From germline, CDR1 is ENHRY and CDR2 SYGVKD. With 0 bases clipped from V and 5 bases from J, the junction kept 4 bases outside the gene matches. The CDR3 sequence: CAISESGQGAQETQYF. The CDR3 DNA reads as TGTGCCATCAGTGAGTCGGGACAGGGGGCTCAGGAGACCCAGTACTTC.

This clonotype was seen at least ten times. The rearrangement links TRBV12-3 or TRBV12-4 to TRBJ1-1; the D is unclear. Trimming stripped 6 bases from V and 0 bases from J, with 5 bases between. The CDR3 is 12 residues long. CDR3 in DNA: TGTGCCAGCAGGCGCATGAACACTGAAGCTTTCTTT. This gives the protein CASRRMNTEAFF.

This clonotype has at least ten counts. V is TRBV14 and J is TRBJ2-3; the match to TRBD2 covers 9 bases. The J segment lost 6 bases and the V segment lost 1 base, leaving 8 bases of the junction unmatched. Germline values: CDR1 SGHDN, CDR2 FVKESK. This CDR3 contains 16 residues. CDR3 loop: CASSQVPSGAWDTQYF. In nucleotides, the CDR3 is TGTGCCAGCAGCCAAGTCCCTAGCGGGGCGTGGGATACGCAGTATTTT.

The chain couples TRBV29-1 to TRBJ2-7; D might be TRBD1 or TRBD2, each matching 5 bases. CDR1 is SQVTM, CDR2 ANQGSEA, per germline. Trimming removed 7 bases from V and 7 bases from J, with 17 bases in between. CDR3 size: 12 residues. CDR3 sequence reads: CSAGSGAREQYF. The CDR3, as DNA: TGCAGCGCAGGCTCCGGGGCAAGGGAGCAGTACTTC.

Ten or more counts support this clonotype. V and J are TRBV9 and TRBJ1-6; tentatively, D is TRBD1 (6 bases). V lost 3 bases, J lost 7 bases, and 17 bases lay in between. Looked up from germline, CDR1 is SGDLS and CDR2 is YYNGEE. The CDR3 spans 16 residues. The CDR3 DNA reads TGTGCCAGCAGCGAAGGCGGGGGCGATGGAAATTCACCCCTCCACTTT. Amino acids: CASSEGGGDGNSPLHF.

J is TRBJ2-7 and V is TRBV7-8; unclear D gene. The V and J ends lost 6 bases and 4 bases respectively, with 19 bases between them. Germline V gene data show CDR1 as SGHVS and CDR2 as FQNEAQ. The CDR3 covers 15 residues. CDR3 DNA sequence: TGTGCCAGCAGTCACAGCGACACCCCAGAATACGAGCAGTACTTC. Protein sequence: CASSHSDTPEYEQYF.

This clonotype was picked up a small number of times. The J gene is TRBJ1-3, the V gene TRBV7-9; 7 nucleotides align to TRBD1. Germline lookup yields CDR1 SEHNR and CDR2 FQNEAQ (reference sequence). The CDR3 is 17 residues long. Trimming removed 4 bases from V and 0 bases from J; junction bases left unmatched: 9. The CDR3 DNA reads TGTGCCAGCAGCTACCGGGGACAGAAACTCTCTGGAAACACCATATATTTT. Translation: CASSYRGQKLSGNTIYF.

The V gene is TRBV18, the J gene TRBJ2-7, with 11 bases identical to TRBD2. This CDR3 has 15 amino acids. V lost 5 bases, J lost 0 bases, and 3 bases stayed unmatched. Germline CDR1 KGHSH, CDR2 LQKENI. In DNA, the CDR3 is TGTGCCAGCTCAGCCACTAGCGGGAGCTCCTACGAGCAGTACGTC. Translated: CASSATSGSSYEQYV.

This sequence joins TRBV19 and TRBJ2-1; 7 bases agree with TRBD1. The CDR3 extends over 14 amino acids. After removal of 9 bases from V and 9 bases from J, the junction contained 14 bases not matched to a gene. From germline, CDR1 is LNHDA and CDR2 SQIVND (reference sequence). The CDR3, as DNA: TGTGCCAGCCAGGAAGGGGGCGCTCTCGGTGAGCAGTTCTTC. It yields the protein CASQEGGALGEQFF.

There are a few counts of this clonotype. V and J are TRBV29-1 and TRBJ1-1; 7 positions match TRBD1. J was trimmed by 8 bases and V by 5 bases; bases with no gene match: 14. Germline loops: CDR1 SQVTM, CDR2 ANQGSEA. The CDR3 is made up of 14 amino acids. The DNA of the CDR3 is TGCAGCGTTCAGGAGAACAGGGGTGTAGGAGAAGCTTTCTTT. It is translated as CSVQENRGVGEAFF.

This clonotype appeared a few times. The chain combines TRBV6-2 or TRBV6-3 with TRBJ2-4; D not certain. The CDR3 sequence is 13 residues long. Per germline, CDR1 MNHEY and CDR2 SVGEGT. The V end was cut by 4 bases, the J end by 7 bases, with 11 bases between. CDR3 loop: CASSSNIENIQYF. CDR3 in DNA: TGTGCCAGCAGTTCTAATATCGAGAACATTCAGTACTTC.

The genes are TRBV10-3 and TRBJ2-2; 10 bases map to TRBD2. Per the germline V gene, CDR1 is ENHRY and CDR2 is SYGVKD. The CDR3 runs 14 residues. J gave up 7 bases and V 10 bases, and 9 bases lay outside the gene matches. The CDR3 protein is CANRAGGPVGELFF. CDR3 DNA: TGTGCCAACCGAGCGGGAGGGCCCGTCGGGGAGCTGTTTTTT.

This clonotype was seen only a few times. The chain employs TRBV20-1 and TRBJ1-2; 7 nucleotides align to TRBD1. Germline V gene lookup returns CDR1 DFQATT and CDR2 SNEGSKA (reference sequence). The CDR3 loop spans 14 amino acids. V dropped 6 bases and J dropped 7; count of bases not matched to a gene: 14. The CDR3 coding sequence is TGCAGTGCCACAGCGGGAGGACAGGTGTTTGGCTACACCTTC. It translates to CSATAGGQVFGYTF.

This chain joins TRBV30 and TRBJ1-4; TRBD1 aligns across 7 bases. The CDR3 length is 16 residues. Germline V lookup: CDR1 GTSNPN, CDR2 SVGIG (reference sequence). The trim removed 4 bases at V and 5 bases at J, leaving 13 bases unmatched. CDR3 nucleotides: TGTGCCTGGACGCAAGGAAAACAGGGGAGGAATGAAAAACTGTTTTTT. Protein: CAWTQGKQGRNEKLFF.

This clonotype was picked up many times. This chain uses TRBV24-1 with TRBJ2-5; D uncertain. The CDR3 length is 14 residues. The germline gives CDR1 KGHDR, CDR2 SFDVKD. The ends were cut back, 0 bases at V and 4 bases at J, with 8 bases in the middle. CDR3 DNA: TGTGCCACCAGTGATTTGGAGTCGGCAGAGACCCAGTACTTC. Translation gives CATSDLESAETQYF.

The chain links TRBV12-3 or TRBV12-4 to TRBJ2-1; TRBD1 matches at 9 bases. The J segment lost 6 bases and the V segment lost 5 bases, leaving 11 bases of the junction unmatched. The CDR3 contains 16 residues. CDR3 nucleotides: TGTGCCAGCAGTGGGCCGGGACAGGGAATTTCCAATGAGCAGTTCTTC. As protein: CASSGPGQGISNEQFF.

This clonotype turned up a few times. V and J are TRBV20-1 and TRBJ1-6; no clear D. Trimming left V 2 bases short and J 10 bases short, with 12 bases between. Germline V lookup: CDR1 DFQATT, CDR2 SNEGSKA (reference sequence). This CDR3 is 13 amino acids long. The CDR3 sequence is CSARLEDRSPLHF. The DNA of the CDR3 is TGCAGTGCTAGACTAGAGGACCGCTCACCCCTCCACTTT.

About this clonotype: A much larger clone lies one base from this, so it may be a read error. This rearrangement joins TRBV12-3 or TRBV12-4 to TRBJ2-3, with D possibly called TRBD1 or TRBD2 (5 bases each). V lost 3 bases and J 4 bases, leaving 11 bases between the germline ends. This CDR3 has 14 amino acids. This CDR3 is CASSLRGSADTQYF. In DNA, the CDR3 is TGTGCCAGCAGTTTGAGGGGCTCCGCAGATACGCAGTATTTT.

Many counts were recorded for this clonotype. V is TRBV24-1 and J is TRBJ2-1, with D tentatively TRBD2 (7 bases). CDR3 length: 17 amino acids. Germline V gene lookup returns CDR1 KGHDR and CDR2 SFDVKD. V was clipped by 0 bases and J by 3 bases, with 14 bases between them. CDR3 sequence: CATSDLRGEGVYNEQFF. In DNA form, the CDR3 reads TGTGCCACCAGTGATTTGCGCGGGGAGGGGGTCTACAATGAGCAGTTCTTC.

This clonotype was seen many times. The V call is TRBV27, the J call TRBJ2-2; D call uncertain. The length of the CDR3 is 11 residues. CDR1 is MNHEY and CDR2 is SMNVEV in the germline V gene (reference sequence). V was pared by 5 bases and J by 6 bases, with 4 bases between. The CDR3 DNA is TGTGCCAGCAGTGGGGCCGGGGAGCTGTTTTTT. Encoded protein: CASSGAGELFF.

The V call is TRBV12-3 or TRBV12-4, the J call TRBJ2-5; 11 bases agree with TRBD1. The J segment lost 1 base and the V segment lost 6 bases, leaving 10 bases of the junction unmatched. This CDR3 spans 17 amino acids. CDR3 in amino acids: CASSHRTGGFPQETQYF. CDR3 coding DNA: TGTGCCAGCAGCCATAGGACAGGGGGCTTCCCCCAAGAGACCCAGTACTTC.

This clonotype was counted ten times or more. V and J are TRBV3-1 and TRBJ2-1; 11 positions match TRBD2. The germline V gene has CDR1 LGHDT and CDR2 YNNKEL (reference sequence). The CDR3 has 15 residues. V was pared by 6 bases and J by 5 bases, with 6 bases of the junction left unmatched. CDR3 coding DNA: TGTGCCAGCAGTGAACTAGCGGGGGCGAACAATGAGCAGTTCTTC. It is translated as CASSELAGANNEQFF.